The 20 T cell receptor beta chains listed next were all sequenced from one sample in a study of blood T cell repertoires in COVID-19. Clones were sequenced by immunoSEQ multiplex PCR, and TCRdb holds only the in-frame ones, with some missing. In the table there are 300,000 or so clones, 75% to 95% of which are singletons. The source material was PBMCs or T cells enriched from blood (not recorded which). These receptors came from a young woman who had recovered from COVID-19.

This chain joins TRBV11-2 and TRBJ2-1, with a possible D match to TRBD2 (6 bases). The CDR3 spans 14 residues. Deletions cut 5 bases from V and 10 bases from J, with 18 bases between. CDR1 is SGHAT and CDR2 is FQNNGV in the germline V gene. CDR3 nucleotides: TGTGCCAGCAGCCCCTCGGGGACTGGGAAGGAGCAGTTCTTC. Translating it yields CASSPSGTGKEQFF.

This chain uses TRBV7-2 with TRBJ1-4; 7 bases map to TRBD1. Trimming at V came to 5 bases and at J to 7 bases, leaving 10 bases not matched to a gene. The CDR3 runs to 15 residues. Germline V gives CDR1 SGHTA, CDR2 FQGNSA. The chain's CDR3 is CASSPQTGQSEKLFF. The CDR3 coding sequence is TGTGCCAGCAGCCCCCAGACAGGGCAGAGTGAAAAACTGTTTTTT.

This chain uses TRBV29-1 with TRBJ1-1, with 7 nucleotides matching TRBD1. V shed 7 bases, J shed 1 base, and the junction held 9 bases outside the gene matches. This CDR3 comprises 14 residues. Looked up from germline, CDR1 is SQVTM and CDR2 is ANQGSEA. CDR3 sequence: CSGHRQGWNTEAFF. For the CDR3, the DNA is TGCAGCGGCCATCGACAGGGATGGAACACTGAAGCTTTCTTT.

The V and J genes are TRBV7-2 and TRBJ2-7; the D is unclear. Trimming took 1 base from V and 0 from J, leaving 4 bases between them. Germline V gene sequence: CDR1 SGHTA, CDR2 FQGNSA. The CDR3 is 13 residues long. The CDR3 coding sequence is TGTGCCAGCAGCTTAGGTATCTCCTACGAGCAGTACTTC. Amino acid sequence: CASSLGISYEQYF.

The CDR3 nucleotides are TGTGCCTGGGGCCGGGGGACTGAGCAGTTCTTC. It yields the protein CAWGRGTEQFF. The genes are TRBV30 and TRBJ2-1; possibly TRBD2 for D (6 bases). Per the germline V gene, CDR1 is GTSNPN and CDR2 is SVGIG (reference sequence). The germline V and J ends were trimmed by 5 bases and 9 bases, with 11 bases remaining between them. CDR3 length: 11 amino acids.

This sequence joins TRBV11-3 and TRBJ1-3; no definite D call. V shed 2 bases and J shed 2 bases, with 4 bases lying between them. This CDR3 comprises 13 residues. Germline CDR1 reads SGHNT; CDR2 reads YENEEA. The CDR3 spells CASSLSAGNTIYF. The DNA of the CDR3 is TGTGCCAGCAGCTTATCTGCTGGAAACACCATATATTTT. The entire variable domain, with the rest obtained from reference TRBV11-3 and TRBJ1-3, is as follows: EAGVVQSPRYKIIEKKQPVAFWCNPISGHNTLYWYLQNLGQGPELLIRYENEEAVDDSQLPKDRFSAERLKGVDSTLKIQPAELGDSAVYLCASSLSAGNTIYFGEGSWLTVV.

This chain connects TRBV19 to TRBJ2-2; TRBD2 agrees at 7 bases. The germline CDR1 and CDR2 sequences are LNHDA and SQIVND (reference sequence). Trimming took 0 bases from V and 3 from J; bases not matched to a gene: 13. The CDR3 spans 19 residues. CDR3 coding DNA: TGTGCCAGTAGTATAGATCCACTAGGGGCGGGAGACTACACCGGGGAGCTGTTTTTT. It is translated as CASSIDPLGAGDYTGELFF.

The chain is built from TRBV28 and TRBJ2-7, with D possibly being TRBD2 (5 bases). Deletions cut 4 bases from V and 0 bases from J, with 25 bases between. Germline CDR1 and CDR2: MDHEN and SYDVKM. The CDR3 runs to 19 residues. CDR3 amino acids: CASSSIFTTLAGISYEQYF. DNA for the CDR3: TGTGCCAGCAGTTCCATCTTTACAACCCTAGCCGGGATCTCCTACGAGCAGTACTTC.

This clone was found once. The CDR3 nucleotides read TGTGCCAGCAGGAAGGGGGCAGCCTATAATTCACCCCTCCACTTT. It codes for CASRKGAAYNSPLHF. The chain couples TRBV7-2 to TRBJ1-6; 7 bases match TRBD1. J lost 2 bases, V lost 6 bases, and 4 bases had no gene match. This CDR3 has 15 residues. The V gene's germline CDR1 is SGHTA and CDR2 FQGNSA.

V and J are TRBV14 and TRBJ2-3; TRBD1 is a possible D gene (5 bases). The CDR3 sequence is 17 residues long. Trimming took off 1 base at V and 5 bases at J, with 19 bases between the two ends. Germline CDR1 is SGHDN and CDR2 is FVKESK. CDR3 residues: CASSQVVRRQGIDTQYF. The CDR3 bases are TGTGCCAGCAGCCAAGTCGTCAGACGGCAGGGTATAGATACGCAGTATTTT. Variable domain in full (rest from reference TRBV14 and TRBJ2-3): EAGVTQFPSHSVIEKGQTVTLRCDPISGHDNLYWYRRVMGKEIKFLLHFVKESKQDESGMPNNRFLAERTGGTYSTLKVQPAELEDSGVYFCASSQVVRRQGIDTQYFGPGTRLTVL.

The V gene is TRBV27, the J gene TRBJ1-1, with TRBD1 identical over 9 bases. This CDR3 spans 15 amino acids. Unmatched junction bases numbered 8, after V lost 5 bases and J lost 4 bases. CDR1 and CDR2 (germline): MNHEY, SMNVEV (reference sequence). The CDR3: CASSRSWTGVTEAFF. CDR3 DNA sequence: TGTGCCAGCAGTCGATCCTGGACAGGGGTCACTGAAGCTTTCTTT.

This chain joins TRBV28 and TRBJ2-1; TRBD2 matches at 9 bases. Germline CDR1 and CDR2: MDHEN and SYDVKM. The CDR3 has 15 residues. J was trimmed by 5 bases and V by 3 bases; bases with no gene match: 5. CDR3 bases: TGTGCCAGCAGTTTGCGGGAGGGCCGCCACAATGAGCAGTTCTTC. It translates to CASSLREGRHNEQFF.

This clone has a single count. The chain recombines TRBV10-1 with TRBJ1-1; D unclear. V shed 3 bases and J shed 3 bases, with 8 bases lying between them. The V gene's germline CDR1 is WNHNN and CDR2 SYGVQD (reference sequence). This CDR3 spans 13 amino acids. The CDR3 nucleotides read TGCGCCAGCAGTGACCCTCGCGACACTGAAGCTTTCTTT. This codes for CASSDPRDTEAFF.

The chain carries TRBV30 and TRBJ1-5; no clear D gene. CDR3 size: 14 residues. Trimming removed 0 bases from V and 0 bases from J, with 6 bases in between. Germline CDR1 GTSNPN, CDR2 SVGIG (reference sequence). CDR3 sequence (DNA): TGTGCCTGGAGTGTACCCTATAGCAATCAGCCCCAGCATTTT. Translating it yields CAWSVPYSNQPQHF.

V is TRBV3-1 (or the pseudogene TRBV3-2) and J is TRBJ2-7; TRBD1 matches 10 bases. Per germline, CDR1 LGHDT and CDR2 YNNKEL (reference sequence). The junction had 6 bases not matched to a gene; V was cut back by 4 bases and J by 3 bases. The CDR3 length is 15 residues. The CDR3, as DNA: TGTGCCAGCAGCCCGGGACAGGGGATGAGCTACGAGCAGTACTTC. Translation gives CASSPGQGMSYEQYF.

The chain has TRBV2 and TRBJ2-5; 12 bases fit TRBD2. This CDR3 is 15 amino acids long. Trimming cost V 5 bases and J 2 bases; bases outside gene matches: 3. Germline loops: CDR1 SNHLY, CDR2 FYNNEI. The CDR3 spells CASSKGTSGQETQYF. The CDR3, as DNA: TGTGCCAGCAGTAAAGGGACTAGCGGGCAAGAGACCCAGTACTTC.

The gene calls are TRBV5-1 and TRBJ1-6, with D tentatively TRBD1 (5 bases). The germline V and J ends were trimmed by 4 bases and 13 bases, with 21 bases remaining between them. In germline, CDR1 is SGHRS, CDR2 YFSETQ. The CDR3 is 15 residues long. Written as DNA, the CDR3 is TGCGCCAGCAGCCCCCAGGGAGCCCGGGGGGATCCCCTCCACTTT. Translated: CASSPQGARGDPLHF.

The V gene is TRBV15, the J gene TRBJ1-5, with D hard to call. The CDR3 covers 15 residues. From germline, CDR1 is LNHNV and CDR2 YYDKDF (reference sequence). Trimming took 0 bases from V and 5 from J, leaving 11 bases between them. The CDR3 coding sequence is TGTGCCACCAGCAGAGAACCATCCCCGGATCAGCCCCAGCATTTT. This codes for CATSREPSPDQPQHF.

This chain joins TRBV10-1 and TRBJ1-1; tentatively, D is TRBD1 (6 bases). Per the germline V gene, CDR1 is WNHNN and CDR2 is SYGVQD (reference sequence). V lost 5 bases and J 4 bases, leaving 14 bases between the germline ends. The CDR3 is made up of 14 amino acids. The DNA for the CDR3 is TGCGCCAGCAGTTCCTCAGGGGTTGCCACTGAAGCTTTCTTT. Its translation is CASSSSGVATEAFF.

Here the CDR3 DNA reads TGTGCCAGCAGCAACGCCCCGGGACAGGGGGGGTACGAGCAGTACTTC. Translating gives CASSNAPGQGGYEQYF. The chain links TRBV28 to TRBJ2-7, with TRBD1 matching 11 bases. V shed 6 bases and J 4 bases; nucleotides not matched to a gene: 11. In germline, CDR1 is MDHEN, CDR2 SYDVKM. The CDR3 totals 16 residues.